These 5 T cell receptor beta chains were sequenced from one sample in a study of tumor-infiltrating lymphocytes in primary liver carcinoma. Germline DNA was also extracted, while the blood RNA originated from unsorted whole blood. From 500 to 600 ng of total RNA, TCR beta-specific cDNA was reverse-transcribed using a constant-region primer. Construction of TCR beta libraries relied on three successive nested multiplex PCR rounds employing slightly modified ARM-PCR. Primers for the first two PCR rounds were TRBV1-TRBV30 forward primers and a C-beta reverse primer (roughly 10 cycles per round). TCRdb reanalysed the multiplex PCR reads using MiXCR and keeps one entry per CDR3 protein. The table shows more than 150,000 distinct CDR3 sequences, with about 60% occurring only once. Sequences were obtained from peripheral blood. These TCRs come from a middle-aged man with primary liver carcinoma and hepatitis B virus infection.

This clonotype was seen more than once but under ten times. Given a much more abundant clone one base away, this may be a read error. The chain employs TRBV11-1 and TRBJ2-5; D is ambiguous. The CDR3 has 14 residues. The germline gives CDR1 SGHAT, CDR2 FQDESV (reference sequence). CDR3 protein: CVSSLSRSQETQYF. DNA for the CDR3: TGTGTCAGCAGCTTAAGTCGGTCCCAAGAGACCCAGTACTTC.

Ten or more counts support this clonotype. This chain connects TRBV11-2 to TRBJ2-7; D may be TRBD1 or TRBD2 (5 bases each). Germline V gene sequence: CDR1 SGHAT, CDR2 FQNNGV. V was clipped by 3 bases and J by 2 bases, with 17 bases between them. The length of the CDR3 is 16 residues. This CDR3 is CASSFTWDHTAYEQYF. The CDR3 DNA follows: TGTGCCAGCAGCTTCACCTGGGACCATACAGCCTACGAGCAGTACTTC. Full variable domain (missing parts from reference TRBV11-2 and TRBJ2-7): EAGVAQSPRYKIIEKRQSVAFWCNPISGHATLYWYQQILGQGPKLLIQFQNNGVVDDSQLPKDRFSAERLKGVDSTLKIQPAKLEDSAVYLCASSFTWDHTAYEQYFGPGTRLTVT.

The chain joins TRBV4-1 to TRBJ2-7; perhaps TRBD2 as D (5 bases). Trimming shortened V by 1 base and J by 3 bases, and 22 bases separated the two germline ends. From germline, CDR1 is MGHRA and CDR2 YSYEKL. The CDR3 totals 18 residues. The chain's CDR3 is CASSQVNPGPGGYYEQYF. The CDR3 nucleotides are TGCGCCAGCAGCCAAGTAAACCCAGGTCCGGGCGGGTACTACGAGCAGTACTTC.

The chain uses TRBV5-8 and TRBJ2-3; 7 nucleotides line up with TRBD1. This CDR3 spans 13 amino acids. CDR1 is SGHTS, CDR2 YDEGEE, per germline. V gave up 6 bases and J gave up 1 base; unmatched junction bases: 2. The CDR3, as DNA: TGTGCCAGCAATCAGGGGGGCACAGATACGCAGTATTTT. Translating gives CASNQGGTDTQYF.

About this clonotype itself: The conserved phenylalanine or tryptophan is not found at the CDR3 terminus, so this likely reflects a read error. The CDR3 DNA reads as TGTGCCAGCAGGGTGGCAGACGAGCAGTACACC. Translated, it gives CASRVADEQYT. V gene TRBV11-1 combines with J gene TRBJ2-7, with no clear D. From germline, CDR1 is SGHAT and CDR2 FQDESV (reference sequence). This CDR3 has 11 residues. Trimming removed 6 bases from V and 5 bases from J, with 8 bases in between.